This passage covers 23 T cell receptor beta chains from one sample sequenced in a study of shared clonotypes between healthy human individuals. The assay was immunoSEQ multiplex PCR, and TCRdb's table has in-frame clones only and misses some. The table lists under 700,000 clones, 85% to 95% of them singletons. It was CD45RO-negative cells, positively selected for CCR7, that made up naive CD8 cells, with terminally differentiated effector memory CD45RA+ cells excluded. Source material: naive CD8+ T cells sorted from blood. All receptors derive from a woman in her 30s in good health.

This chain connects TRBV7-8 to TRBJ2-3; D is perhaps TRBD1 or TRBD2 (5 bases each). Trimming took off 3 bases at V and 6 bases at J, with 10 bases between the two ends. In germline, CDR1 is SGHVS, CDR2 FQNEAQ. This CDR3 comprises 13 residues. CDR3 protein: CASSLEGTDTQYF. CDR3 sequence (DNA): TGTGCCAGCAGCTTGGAAGGGACGGATACGCAGTATTTT. Using reference TRBV7-8 and TRBJ2-3 for the parts outside the CDR3, the full variable domain is GAGVSQSPRYKVAKRGQDVALRCDPISGHVSLFWYQQALGQGPEFLTYFQNEAQLDKSGLPSDRFFAERPEGSVSTLKIQRTQQEDSAVYLCASSLEGTDTQYFGPGTRLTVL.

The chain employs TRBV18 and TRBJ1-2, with a weak D call TRBD1 (6 bases). The CDR3 has 14 amino acids. CDR1 KGHSH and CDR2 LQKENI come from the germline V gene. Trimming left V 2 bases short and J 3 bases short, with 10 bases between. The CDR3 region is CASSPEGEDYGYTF. The CDR3 coding sequence is TGTGCCAGCTCACCAGAGGGGGAGGACTATGGCTACACCTTC.

This chain connects TRBV7-2 to TRBJ1-2, with 10 bases fitting TRBD1. CDR1 SGHTA and CDR2 FQGNSA come from the germline V gene. CDR3 length equals 15 residues. Trimming at V came to 2 bases and at J to 5 bases, leaving 5 bases not matched to a gene. The CDR3 DNA reads as TGTGCCAGCAGCTTACGGGACAGGGGAGGGTATGGCTACACCTTC. This encodes CASSLRDRGGYGYTF.

The V gene is TRBV2, the J gene TRBJ2-1, with 8 bases matching TRBD2. J lost 3 bases, V lost 4 bases, and 5 bases had no gene match. CDR1 is SNHLY, CDR2 FYNNEI, per germline. The length of the CDR3 is 15 residues. CDR3 sequence: CASSGLTSDYNEQFF. In DNA, the CDR3 is TGTGCCAGCAGTGGTCTGACTAGCGACTACAATGAGCAGTTCTTC.

The V gene is TRBV28, the J gene TRBJ2-5; D ambiguous. The better agreement between TRBJ2-7 and the DNA end casts doubt on the J call. CDR1 MDHEN and CDR2 SYDVKM come from the germline V gene. The CDR3 is made up of 14 amino acids. The CDR3 nucleotides are TGTGCCAGCAGGCCCGGACCGTCCTCCTACGAGCAGTACTTC. Protein product: CASRPGPSSYEQYF.

The sample holds one count of this clone. The rearrangement links TRBV11-2 to TRBJ1-2; TRBD1 agrees at 8 bases. The junction had 12 bases not matched to a gene; V was cut back by 2 bases and J by 4 bases. This CDR3 spans 17 amino acids. CDR1 and CDR2 from the germline V gene are SGHAT and FQNNGV. CDR3 amino acids: CASSLPRSGQGLYGYTF. DNA for the CDR3: TGTGCCAGCAGCTTACCCCGGTCAGGACAGGGCCTCTATGGCTACACCTTC.

This clone was detected only once. This sequence joins TRBV5-4 and TRBJ2-5; TRBD2 might be the D (6 bases). The J call may be mistaken, given a closer DNA end match to TRBJ2-7. This CDR3 contains 15 residues. Germline-derived CDR1 and CDR2 are SGHNT and YYREEE (reference sequence). The CDR3 region has the DNA TGTGCCAGCAGCTCCAAGACTAGTGGTTTGAACGAGCAGTACTTC. As protein: CASSSKTSGLNEQYF.

This chain connects TRBV27 to TRBJ2-2; 7 bases agree with TRBD2. The junction had 8 bases not matched to a gene; V was cut back by 0 bases and J by 7 bases. Germline V gene lookup returns CDR1 MNHEY and CDR2 SMNVEV (reference sequence). The CDR3 has 16 amino acids. The CDR3 region has the DNA TGTGCCAGCAGTTTATCATCCTTTGGGGGGGACGGGGAGCTGTTTTTT. Translated: CASSLSSFGGDGELFF.

The chain couples TRBV28 to TRBJ1-1, with D perhaps TRBD1 (6 bases). The CDR3 has 13 amino acids. Between the trimmed V and J ends, which lost 2 bases and 4 bases, there was a span of 8 bases. CDR1 and CDR2 from the germline V gene are MDHEN and SYDVKM. Written as DNA, the CDR3 is TGTGCCAGCAGTTTAAACAGGGTCACTGAAGCTTTCTTT. Residues: CASSLNRVTEAFF.

The rearrangement uses TRBV6-1 and TRBJ2-7; 12 nucleotides align to TRBD1. The CDR3 has 13 amino acids. With 10 bases clipped from V and 6 bases from J, the junction kept 7 bases outside the gene matches. The V gene's germline CDR1 is MNHNS and CDR2 SASEGT. CDR3 nucleotides: TGTGCCAAACCGGGACAGGGGGCTTTCGAGCAGTACTTC. Residues: CAKPGQGAFEQYF.

This clone was seen only a few times. This chain joins TRBV2 and TRBJ2-4, with D tentatively TRBD1 (6 bases). V was trimmed by 2 bases and J by 7 bases, leaving 9 bases between them. Germline assignment: CDR1 SNHLY and CDR2 FYNNEI. The CDR3 length is 13 residues. CDR3: CASSELGGNIQYF. The CDR3 DNA sequence: TGTGCCAGCAGTGAACTTGGGGGCAACATTCAGTACTTC.

In this sample, this clone turned up once. This chain connects TRBV10-1 to TRBJ1-4; no definite D call. CDR1 and CDR2 from the germline V gene are WNHNN and SYGVQD (reference sequence). The V gene lost 10 bases and the J gene lost 2 bases, with 11 bases spanning the gap. The CDR3 length is 13 residues. The CDR3 DNA is TGCGCCACCTGGGGTCCGACTAATGAAAAACTGTTTTTT. Protein product: CATWGPTNEKLFF.

This rearrangement joins TRBV27 to TRBJ1-1, with D perhaps TRBD1 (5 bases). This CDR3 is built from 15 residues. Trimming shortened V by 1 base and J by 7 bases, and 16 bases separated the two germline ends. Germline V CDR1 and CDR2: MNHEY, SMNVEV (reference sequence). CDR3 sequence: CASSLWGVGSDEAFF. As DNA, the CDR3 is TGTGCCAGCAGTTTATGGGGGGTTGGCTCTGATGAAGCTTTCTTT.

CDR3 nucleotide sequence: TGTGCCAGCAGTGAATTCGGTGCTCCCTACGAGCAGTACTTC. Amino acids: CASSEFGAPYEQYF. The chain carries TRBV6-1 and TRBJ2-7; no clear D gene. CDR1 MNHNS and CDR2 SASEGT come from the germline V gene. V lost 2 bases and J lost 2, with 10 bases in between. There are 14 residues in the CDR3.

This sequence joins TRBV27 and TRBJ2-7, with TRBD2 identical over 7 bases. The length of the CDR3 is 16 residues. Looked up from germline, CDR1 is MNHEY and CDR2 is SMNVEV (reference sequence). The V segment lost 0 bases and the J segment 7 bases; nucleotides outside the gene matches: 12. The CDR3 DNA follows: TGTGCCAGCAGTTTATCCAGCGGGGCCTATCTTCGGGAGCAGTACTTC. Translation gives CASSLSSGAYLREQYF.

In this sample, this clone turned up once. The sample contains more than one DNA sequence encoding this CDR3. V and J are TRBV19 and TRBJ2-7; 11 positions agree with TRBD2. Germline V gives CDR1 LNHDA, CDR2 SQIVND (reference sequence). V shed 11 bases and J 1 base; nucleotides not matched to a gene: 4. CDR3 size: 13 residues. The CDR3 reads CASRTSGSYEQYF. DNA of the CDR3: TGTGCCTCTCGGACTAGCGGGTCCTACGAGCAGTACTTC. The full variable domain, with the rest looked up from reference TRBV19 and TRBJ2-7, is DGGITQSPKYLFRKEGQNVTLSCEQNLNHDAMYWYRQDPGQGLRLIYYSQIVNDFQKGDIAEGYSVSREKKESFPLTVTSAQKNPTAFYLCASRTSGSYEQYFGPGTRLTVT.

CDR3 sequence (DNA): TGTGCCATCAACCCCATGGGGAGGACAGGGGTAACTGAAGCTTTCTTT. As protein: CAINPMGRTGVTEAFF. The V call is TRBV10-3, the J call TRBJ1-1; TRBD1 aligns across 9 bases. Germline-derived CDR1 and CDR2 are ENHRY and SYGVKD. CDR3 length: 16 residues. J lost 5 bases, V lost 7 bases, and 14 bases had no gene match.

The J gene is TRBJ2-7, the V gene TRBV6-5; D perhaps matches TRBD1 (5 bases). Germline lookup yields CDR1 MNHEY and CDR2 SVGAGI. V was cut by 4 bases and J by 3 bases, with 7 bases left in between. This CDR3 spans 12 amino acids. CDR3 amino acids: CASSSTGYEQYF. The CDR3 DNA sequence: TGTGCCAGCAGTTCTACAGGCTACGAGCAGTACTTC.

This rearrangement joins TRBV5-6 to TRBJ2-7; D remains unclear. Trimming pared 4 bases from V and 3 bases from J, leaving 11 bases between. Germline CDR1 reads SGHDT; CDR2 reads YYEEEE. The CDR3 contains 13 residues. CDR3 nucleotides: TGTGCCAGCAGCCATGGGCCTAGCTACGAGCAGTACTTC. This sequence encodes CASSHGPSYEQYF.

The chain is built from TRBV27 and TRBJ2-7, with D maybe TRBD2 (5 bases). CDR3 length equals 16 residues. CDR1 is MNHEY and CDR2 is SMNVEV in the germline V gene (reference sequence). Trimming stripped 4 bases from V and 2 bases from J, with 18 bases between. The CDR3 reads CASSSYVTSSPYEQYF. The DNA of the CDR3 is TGTGCCAGCAGTTCATACGTCACTAGTTCCCCCTACGAGCAGTACTTC.

The chain carries TRBV7-2 and TRBJ2-7, with a tentative D call TRBD1 (7 bases). V was pared by 5 bases and J by 3 bases, with 20 bases between. Germline-derived CDR1 and CDR2 are SGHTA and FQGNSA. The length of the CDR3 is 16 residues. Here the CDR3 DNA reads TGTGCCAGCAGCCCAGCGGAGGACAGGACTATCTACGAGCAGTACTTC. Its translation is CASSPAEDRTIYEQYF.

A single count supports this clone. V is TRBV27 and J is TRBJ1-2; a possible D gene is TRBD1 (5 bases). Trimming removed 4 bases at V and 3 bases at J, with 18 bases between. Germline lookup yields CDR1 MNHEY and CDR2 SMNVEV (reference sequence). The CDR3 contains 16 residues. The CDR3: CASSSRAGVGDYGYTF. DNA for the CDR3: TGTGCCAGCAGTTCCCGGGCGGGGGTCGGCGACTATGGCTACACCTTC.

The chain links TRBV10-1 to TRBJ2-2, with 7 bases that match TRBD2. Unmatched junction bases numbered 3, after V lost 4 bases and J lost 1 base. Germline V gives CDR1 WNHNN, CDR2 SYGVQD (reference sequence). The CDR3 sequence is 15 residues long. DNA for the CDR3: TGCGCCAGCAGTGCCGGCGGGAGGAACACCGGGGAGCTGTTTTTT. Its protein product is CASSAGGRNTGELFF.